This paragraph reports one T cell receptor beta chain. Its antigen is still unknown. The record has no base qualities; no much larger clone is one base away. RNA was extracted with the RNeasy kit and about 0.5 to 1 ug was reverse transcribed using random hexamers. TCR beta CDR3 regions were amplified with the immunoSEQ multiplex PCR assay covering 54 Vbeta and 13 Jbeta segments. PCR amplification bias was corrected by using a synthetic template baseline for primer optimization and computational correction. As for how the authors treated the data: Reads were assigned to V, D and J genes according to IMGT and analyzed in immunoSEQ Analyzer, with only productive sequences retained. Clonality was computed as one minus Shannon entropy normalized by log2 of the number of productive unique sequences. For each patient and control, public and private clones were evaluated within the 100 most prevalent clones. Susac-specific clones were defined as absent from healthy and MS cohorts, around 970 published viral clones and other ImmuneACCESS disease sequences. The raw public reads went through TCRdb reprocessing: fastp at Q25, MiXCR clone calling, in-frame beta chains kept. Each entry merges the rows of one CDR3 protein and shows their most common DNA and genes. These V and J calls are TCRdb output, not the study's own analysis. The sample table records more than 150,000 distinct CDR3 sequences; approximately 95% of these occur just once. The ten most abundant clones make up 0.16% of the sample.

CDR1 SQVTM and CDR2 ANQGSEA are derived from the germline V gene. V is cut back by 5 bases and J by 4 bases, with 3 bases in the junction unmatched. The CDR3, cysteine through phenylalanine, is 13 amino acids long. Only the CDR3 portion is preserved as DNA: 39 bases, with reading frame beginning at the first base. This sample stems from a study of CD8 T cells in Susac syndrome (dated by TCRdb to 2018 to 2020). Study-wide context: Among the Susac syndrome patients who were sequenced, clinically active disease was present in more than 5 and clinical remission was observed in 8 or 9. At the time of blood withdrawal, Susac syndrome patients were either therapy-naive, taking corticosteroids (with some also receiving IVIg), or on IVIg alone. Repertoire sequencing was used to test whether CD8+ T cell activation and differentiation in Susac syndrome was antigen driven. General conclusions and limits of the study: In patients with Susac syndrome, the CD4+ T cell repertoire showed no detectable clonal expansion. The TCR sequencing and HLA analysis was acknowledged to have included a relatively small number of individuals.

Peripheral blood CD8+ and CD4+ T cells from healthy donors, Susac syndrome patients and multiple sclerosis patients were profiled using high-throughput TCR beta sequencing. Recently defined diagnostic criteria for definite or probable disease were met by the Susac syndrome patients. Bulk CD8+ and CD4+ T cells were purified by magnetic negative isolation, while CD8+ TEMRA cells were enriched using FACS. Blood was collected in EDTA tubes and processed within 24 hours, with PBMCs isolated through density gradient centrifugation. PBMCs intended for TCR sequencing were frozen in liquid nitrogen and were later thawed in a 37 degrees C water bath. A purity of at least 90% was achieved for sorted or isolated CD4+, CD8+ and CD8+ TEMRA cells.

Recombination linked TRBV29-1 to TRBJ2-7, with 12 bases in between that match TRBD1. Sequencing was performed on CD4+ T cells from PBMCs. The clonotype comes from a human donor with Susac syndrome. The CDR3 has the sequence CSVMGQGAYEQYF. The nucleotides are TGCAGCGTTATGGGACAGGGGGCTTACGAGCAGTACTTC.